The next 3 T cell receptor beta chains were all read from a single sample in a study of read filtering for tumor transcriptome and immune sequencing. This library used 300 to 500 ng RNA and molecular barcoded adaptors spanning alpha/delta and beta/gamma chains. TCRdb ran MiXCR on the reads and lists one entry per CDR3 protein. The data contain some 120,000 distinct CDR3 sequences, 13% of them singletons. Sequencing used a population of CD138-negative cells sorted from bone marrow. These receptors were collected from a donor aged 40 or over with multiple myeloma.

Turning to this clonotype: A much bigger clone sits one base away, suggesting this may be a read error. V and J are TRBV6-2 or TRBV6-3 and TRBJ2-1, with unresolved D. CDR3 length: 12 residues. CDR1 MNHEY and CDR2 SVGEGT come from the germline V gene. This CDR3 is CASGRTYNERFF. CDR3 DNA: TGTGCCAGCGGAAGGACCTACAATGAGCGGTTCTTC.

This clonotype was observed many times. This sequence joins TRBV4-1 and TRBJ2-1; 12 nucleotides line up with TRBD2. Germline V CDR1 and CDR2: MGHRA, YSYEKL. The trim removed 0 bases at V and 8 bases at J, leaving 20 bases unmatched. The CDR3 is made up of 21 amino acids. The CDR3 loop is CASSQERGSSLTSGSQYEQFF. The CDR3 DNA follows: TGCGCCAGCAGCCAAGAGCGGGGTTCTTCTTTGACTAGCGGGAGTCAGTATGAGCAGTTCTTC.

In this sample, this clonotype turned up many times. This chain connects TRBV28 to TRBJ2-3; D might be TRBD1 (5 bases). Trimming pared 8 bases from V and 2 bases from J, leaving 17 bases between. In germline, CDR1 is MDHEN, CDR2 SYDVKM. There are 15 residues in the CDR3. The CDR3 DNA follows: TGTGCCAGCTCAGGCGAGACAGCTTTCACAGATACGCAGTATTTT. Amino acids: CASSGETAFTDTQYF.